A single sample gave rise to the 23 T cell receptor beta chains below, sequenced in a study of blood T cell repertoires in COVID-19. Here immunoSEQ multiplex PCR was the method, and the copy in TCRdb shows in-frame clones only, minus some. Here the sample spans over 250,000 clones, around 88% being singletons. Sequencing was performed on peripheral blood. Source of these receptors: a woman aged 70-85 years with COVID-19, enrolled during active disease.

V is TRBV7-8 and J is TRBJ2-1; 13 bases map to TRBD2. The trim removed 8 bases at V and 12 bases at J, leaving 7 bases unmatched. Germline-derived CDR1 and CDR2 are SGHVS and FQNEAQ. The length of the CDR3 is 13 residues. CDR3 sequence reads: CASRLAGGQAQFF. CDR3 DNA sequence: TGTGCCAGCCGACTAGCGGGGGGTCAAGCGCAGTTCTTC.

The CDR3 nucleotides read TGCGCCAGCACCCCCCCGGACAGCCGAGCTTCCGATACGCAGTATTTT. As protein: CASTPPDSRASDTQYF. The V gene is TRBV5-1, the J gene TRBJ2-3, with D perhaps matching TRBD1 (6 bases). The CDR3 is 16 residues long. Per germline, CDR1 SGHRS and CDR2 YFSETQ. The V end was cut by 6 bases, the J end by 6 bases, with 23 bases between.

The V gene is TRBV5-4, the J gene TRBJ1-1, with TRBD1 as a possible D gene (6 bases). CDR1 is SGHNT, CDR2 YYREEE, per germline (reference sequence). The CDR3 has 13 amino acids. V lost 3 bases to trimming and J lost 6 bases, with 12 bases between them. CDR3 sequence (DNA): TGTGCCAGCAGCTCCCCGGACAGATCTGAAGCTTTCTTT. Its translation is CASSSPDRSEAFF.

V gene TRBV24-1 combines with J gene TRBJ2-5; D possibly corresponds to TRBD2 (5 bases). V lost 3 bases and J lost 1, with 8 bases in between. CDR1 and CDR2 (germline): KGHDR, SFDVKD. This CDR3 contains 14 residues. CDR3 nucleotides: TGTGCCACCAGTGATCCCCGGGGCCAAGAGACCCAGTACTTC. Translation gives CATSDPRGQETQYF.

This chain links TRBV5-1 with TRBJ1-2; the D is unclear. The CDR3 is 14 residues long. V was pared by 0 bases and J by 3 bases, with 9 bases between. CDR1 is SGHRS, CDR2 YFSETQ, per germline. The CDR3, as DNA: TGCGCCAGCAGCTTGGCAGACTTTTACTATGGCTACACCTTC. The encoded protein is CASSLADFYYGYTF.

The gene calls are TRBV10-3 and TRBJ2-5; 7 positions match TRBD1. The junction had 2 bases not matched to a gene; V was cut back by 5 bases and J by 2 bases. The CDR3 is 13 residues long. Looked up from germline, CDR1 is ENHRY and CDR2 is SYGVKD. CDR3 sequence (DNA): TGTGCCATCAGTCTGGGACAGCAAGAGACCCAGTACTTC. Translated, it gives CAISLGQQETQYF.

The J gene is TRBJ2-4, the V gene TRBV6-5, with D uncertain. The V gene lost 4 bases and the J gene lost 0 bases, with 13 bases spanning the gap. The CDR3 loop spans 16 amino acids. Looked up from germline, CDR1 is MNHEY and CDR2 is SVGAGI. CDR3 bases: TGTGCCAGCAGTTCCACAGCCAACTTAGCCAAAAACATTCAGTACTTC. It encodes CASSSTANLAKNIQYF.

The genes are TRBV5-1 and TRBJ2-1; 9 bases agree with TRBD1. Germline V gene sequence: CDR1 SGHRS, CDR2 YFSETQ. This CDR3 contains 15 residues. The J segment lost 5 bases and the V segment lost 0 bases, leaving 3 bases of the junction unmatched. The CDR3 loop reads CASSLVTGGHNEQFF. The CDR3 region has the DNA TGCGCCAGCAGCTTGGTAACAGGGGGCCACAATGAGCAGTTCTTC.

This chain joins TRBV19 and TRBJ1-5; no reliable D call. Germline V gives CDR1 LNHDA, CDR2 SQIVND (reference sequence). The V and J ends lost 4 bases and 3 bases respectively, with 7 bases between them. There are 13 residues in the CDR3. CDR3 in DNA: TGTGCCAGTAGTAACAACCTCAATCAGCCCCAGCATTTT. Its protein product is CASSNNLNQPQHF.

Notes on this clone: Distinct nucleotide sequences in the sample also encode this CDR3. The chain couples TRBV5-1 to TRBJ2-5, with 9 bases that match TRBD2. After removal of 1 base from V and 5 bases from J, the junction contained 3 bases not matched to a gene. CDR3 size: 14 residues. Germline V gives CDR1 SGHRS, CDR2 YFSETQ. CDR3 residues: CASSLKLAGETQYF. Written as DNA, the CDR3 is TGCGCCAGCAGCTTGAAACTAGCGGGCGAGACCCAGTACTTC.

This clone was picked up one time. The chain combines TRBV28 with TRBJ1-2, with D perhaps matching TRBD1 (6 bases). Germline V lookup: CDR1 MDHEN, CDR2 SYDVKM. Trimming took 4 bases from V and 4 from J, leaving 22 bases between them. This CDR3 is built from 17 residues. The CDR3 DNA reads TGTGCCAGCAGTTCGTTGGGGGATAGGGAACAGGGCTATGGCTACACCTTC. This translates into CASSSLGDREQGYGYTF.

The rearrangement joins TRBV6-5 to TRBJ1-3; 8 bases fit TRBD1. Germline assignment: CDR1 MNHEY and CDR2 SVGAGI. V lost 6 bases and J lost 3; bases outside the gene matches: 1. The CDR3 extends over 13 amino acids. CDR3 nucleotide sequence: TGTGCCAGCAGGACAGGGGTTGGAAACACCATATATTTT. Protein sequence: CASRTGVGNTIYF.

The CDR3 DNA sequence: TGCGGGGGAGGGACGGATCAGCCCCAGCATTTT. Its translation is CGGGTDQPQHF. The chain has TRBV20-1 and TRBJ1-5; D might be TRBD1 (5 bases). The CDR3 totals 11 residues. Germline V CDR1 and CDR2: DFQATT, SNEGSKA (reference sequence).

The rearrangement uses TRBV5-6 and TRBJ2-5; D may be TRBD2 (6 bases). Germline V gives CDR1 SGHDT, CDR2 YYEEEE. The CDR3 loop spans 15 amino acids. V lost 1 base and J 1 base, leaving 11 bases between the germline ends. CDR3 sequence reads: CASSLLRGAQETQYF. CDR3 in DNA: TGTGCCAGCAGCTTGTTGCGGGGAGCCCAAGAGACCCAGTACTTC.

In this sample, this clone turned up once. This chain uses TRBV6-5 with TRBJ2-7, with D perhaps matching TRBD1 (5 bases). This CDR3 region has 16 residues. V lost 4 bases to trimming and J lost 0 bases, with 16 bases between them. CDR1 and CDR2 from the germline V gene are MNHEY and SVGAGI. The CDR3 coding sequence is TGTGCCAGCAGTTTTTATCCACAGGCTAACTCCTACGAGCAGTACTTC. As protein: CASSFYPQANSYEQYF.

The chain employs TRBV19 and TRBJ2-7, with TRBD1 matching 7 bases. The V gene end was trimmed by 2 bases and the J gene end by 6 bases; junction bases not matched to a gene: 4. The CDR3 sequence is 13 residues long. Germline V CDR1 and CDR2: LNHDA, SQIVND (reference sequence). The CDR3 is CASSIKGAAEQYF. In nucleotides, the CDR3 is TGTGCCAGTAGTATAAAGGGGGCTGCCGAGCAGTACTTC.

The chain uses TRBV9 and TRBJ2-7; tentative D call: TRBD1 (6 bases). The CDR3 is made up of 14 amino acids. V lost 0 bases to trimming and J lost 5 bases, with 12 bases between them. Germline V CDR1 and CDR2: SGDLS, YYNGEE. The CDR3: CASSVEGQGNEQYF. CDR3 DNA sequence: TGTGCCAGCAGCGTAGAAGGGCAGGGGAACGAGCAGTACTTC.

Only one count was recorded for this clone. The rearrangement joins TRBV6-2 or TRBV6-3 to TRBJ2-1; TRBD2 matches at 14 bases. The CDR3 extends over 17 amino acids. Germline assignment: CDR1 MNHEY and CDR2 SVGEGT. V shed 3 bases and J 5 bases; nucleotides not matched to a gene: 6. Written as DNA, the CDR3 is TGTGCCAGCAGTTATTCCCTGACTAGCGGGGGGGACAATGAGCAGTTCTTC. Translated, it gives CASSYSLTSGGDNEQFF.

This chain joins TRBV5-1 and TRBJ1-2, with D perhaps matching TRBD1 (5 bases). The germline V gene has CDR1 SGHRS and CDR2 YFSETQ. V was trimmed by 0 bases and J by 6 bases, leaving 12 bases between them. The CDR3 totals 14 residues. This chain's CDR3 is CASSLDGGTDGYTF. CDR3 nucleotides: TGCGCCAGCAGCTTGGACGGGGGAACCGATGGCTACACCTTC.

The V gene is TRBV4-3, the J gene TRBJ2-3; TRBD1 might be the D (6 bases). The CDR3 has 14 amino acids. Looked up from germline, CDR1 is LGHNA and CDR2 is YSLEER. V lost 0 bases and J lost 3, with 7 bases in between. CDR3 loop: CASSQEGGTDTQYF. DNA for the CDR3: TGCGCCAGCAGCCAAGAAGGGGGAACAGATACGCAGTATTTT.

V and J are TRBV2 and TRBJ2-5; TRBD1 aligns across 7 bases. The CDR3 runs 15 residues. Germline V gene data show CDR1 as SNHLY and CDR2 as FYNNEI. The trim removed 4 bases at V and 5 bases at J, leaving 10 bases unmatched. CDR3 in amino acids: CASSAWDSPRETQYF. The CDR3 coding sequence is TGTGCCAGCAGTGCATGGGACAGCCCCCGGGAGACCCAGTACTTC.

This clone was picked up one time. The genes are TRBV18 and TRBJ1-3; D perhaps matches TRBD1 (6 bases). Germline V lookup: CDR1 KGHSH, CDR2 LQKENI. Trimming pared 6 bases from V and 0 bases from J, leaving 12 bases between. The CDR3 consists of 15 residues. In DNA, the CDR3 is TGTGCCAGCTCTCAAGACAGGAACTCTGGAAACACCATATATTTT. This codes for CASSQDRNSGNTIYF.

The chain couples TRBV14 to TRBJ2-5, with a possible D match to TRBD2 (5 bases). V lost 3 bases to trimming and J lost 5 bases, with 10 bases between them. The length of the CDR3 is 13 residues. Germline CDR1 is SGHDN and CDR2 is FVKESK. CDR3 sequence reads: CASSQTGWETQYF. DNA for the CDR3: TGTGCCAGCAGCCAGACGGGGTGGGAGACCCAGTACTTC.